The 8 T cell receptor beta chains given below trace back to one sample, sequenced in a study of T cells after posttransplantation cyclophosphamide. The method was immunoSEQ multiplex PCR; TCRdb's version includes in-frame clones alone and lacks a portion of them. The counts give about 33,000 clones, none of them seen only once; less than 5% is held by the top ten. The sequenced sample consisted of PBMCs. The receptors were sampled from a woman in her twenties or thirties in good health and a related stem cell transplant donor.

CDR3: CASSFLTSGVQETQYF. CDR3 in DNA: TGTGCCAGCAGTTTTCTGACTAGCGGGGTACAAGAGACCCAGTACTTC. The V call is TRBV28, the J call TRBJ2-5; TRBD2 aligns across 11 bases. V lost 3 bases to trimming and J lost 2 bases; unmatched junction nucleotides: 5. This CDR3 has 16 amino acids. Germline CDR1 reads MDHEN; CDR2 reads SYDVKM.

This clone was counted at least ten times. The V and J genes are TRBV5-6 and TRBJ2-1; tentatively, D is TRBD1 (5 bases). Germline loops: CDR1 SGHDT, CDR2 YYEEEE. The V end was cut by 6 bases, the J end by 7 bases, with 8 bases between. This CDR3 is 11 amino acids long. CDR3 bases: TGTGCCAGCACGCAGGGTAATGAGCAGTTCTTC. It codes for CASTQGNEQFF.

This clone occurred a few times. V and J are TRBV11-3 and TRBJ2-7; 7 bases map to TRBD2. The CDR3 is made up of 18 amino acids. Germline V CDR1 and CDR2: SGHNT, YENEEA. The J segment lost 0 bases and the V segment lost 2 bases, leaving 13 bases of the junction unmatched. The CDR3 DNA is TGTGCCAGCAGCTTATGGTCGCCGCCGGGGAGGGACTCCTACGAGCAGTACTTC. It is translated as CASSLWSPPGRDSYEQYF.

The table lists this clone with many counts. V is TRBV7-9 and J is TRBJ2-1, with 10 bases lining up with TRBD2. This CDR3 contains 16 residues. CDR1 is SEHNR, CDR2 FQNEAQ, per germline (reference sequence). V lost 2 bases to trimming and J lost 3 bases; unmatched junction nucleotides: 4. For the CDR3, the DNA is TGTGCCAGCAGCTTAACTAGCGGGGAGTACTACAATGAGCAGTTCTTC. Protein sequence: CASSLTSGEYYNEQFF.

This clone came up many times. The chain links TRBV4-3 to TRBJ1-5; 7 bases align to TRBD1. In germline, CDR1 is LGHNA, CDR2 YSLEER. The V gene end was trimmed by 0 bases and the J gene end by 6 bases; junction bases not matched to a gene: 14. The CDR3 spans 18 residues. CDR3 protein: CASSQDLVGVAGGQPQHF. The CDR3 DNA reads TGCGCCAGCAGCCAAGATCTCGTGGGGGTGGCAGGGGGTCAGCCCCAGCATTTT.

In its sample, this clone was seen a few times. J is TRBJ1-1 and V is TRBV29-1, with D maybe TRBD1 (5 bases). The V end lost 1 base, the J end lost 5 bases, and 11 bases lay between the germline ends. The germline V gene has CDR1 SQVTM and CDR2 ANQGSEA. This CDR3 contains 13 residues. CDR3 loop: CSVEGGGGTEAFF. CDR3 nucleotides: TGCAGCGTTGAAGGGGGCGGTGGGACTGAAGCTTTCTTT.

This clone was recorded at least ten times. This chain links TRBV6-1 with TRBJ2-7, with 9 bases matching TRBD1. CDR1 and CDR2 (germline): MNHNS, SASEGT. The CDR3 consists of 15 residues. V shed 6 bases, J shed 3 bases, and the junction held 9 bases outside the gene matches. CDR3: CASREGQGNFYEQYF. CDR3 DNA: TGTGCCAGCAGGGAGGGACAGGGAAATTTCTACGAGCAGTACTTC.

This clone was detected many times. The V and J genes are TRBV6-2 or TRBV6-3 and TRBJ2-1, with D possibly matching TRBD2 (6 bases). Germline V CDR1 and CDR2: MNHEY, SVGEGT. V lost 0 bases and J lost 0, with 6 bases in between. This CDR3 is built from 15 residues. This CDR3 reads CASSYSGGSYNEQFF. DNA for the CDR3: TGTGCCAGCAGTTACTCGGGGGGCTCCTACAATGAGCAGTTCTTC.